The clone carrying this T cell receptor beta chain turned up a few times. This record belongs to a study of patients and donors after allogeneic stem cell transplantation. The germline CDR1 and CDR2 sequences are SGHRS and YFSETQ. The CDR3 is made up of 12 amino acids. Trimming cost V 0 bases and J 12 bases, with 10 bases left between them. TCRdb processed the RT-PCR reads anew with MiXCR; each CDR3 protein has one entry. The top ten hold around a tenth of the sample, which has about 230,000 distinct CDR3 sequences, 13% to 15% seen once. The sample taken for sequencing was blood, either unsorted or a sorted T cell fraction (not recorded which). This chain uses TRBV5-1 with TRBJ2-1, with a weak D call TRBD2 (5 bases). This sequence was found in a human donor who was either an allogeneic HSCT recipient or a stem cell or donor lymphocyte infusion donor (not recorded which). It is not recorded whose cells these are; they may come from a transplant donor. The CDR3 DNA sequence: TGCGCCAGCAGCTTGGATGGACTGCCGCAGTTCTTC. It specifies CASSLDGLPQFF.